The 22 T cell receptor beta chains listed next were all sequenced from one sample in a study of post-analysis software for immune sequencing data. Points from the study as a whole: Controls showed lower frequencies than patients for 4 or 5 TRBV segments, and TRBV5-6, TRBV5-1 and TRBV20-1 were among these.

For these receptors, no antigen is known. Incorporated into the TCR beta cDNA libraries were unique molecular identifiers, which served to reduce PCR and sequencing biases. One entry per CDR3 protein, called by TCRdb with MiXCR from the PCR reads. Altogether hundreds of thousands of distinct CDR3 sequences are present, roughly 58% being singletons, with the ten largest covering approximately 4.2%. Sequenced: blood. The source of these receptors is a girl between 5 and 17 years old with multiple sclerosis.

Only a few counts were recorded for this clonotype. The V gene is TRBV9, the J gene TRBJ2-1; unclear D gene. This CDR3 has 13 amino acids. Germline V CDR1 and CDR2: SGDLS, YYNGEE. The germline V and J ends were trimmed by 4 bases and 4 bases, with 9 bases remaining between them. The CDR3 region has the DNA TGTGCCAGCAGCATGGAAAGTTACAATGAGCAGTTCTTC. Translated: CASSMESYNEQFF.

This clonotype was counted only a few times. Mismatch with germline at one junction end may stem from a read error. The rearrangement joins TRBV5-1 to TRBJ2-7, with 7 bases aligning to TRBD2. Germline loops: CDR1 SGHRS, CDR2 YFSETQ. The CDR3 loop spans 12 amino acids. The CDR3 DNA reads as TGTGCCAGCAGCTTGGGAGGGACCGAGCAGTACTTC. Translated: CASSLGGTEQYF. Full variable domain (rest looked up from reference TRBV5-1 and TRBJ2-7): KAGVTQTPRYLIKTRGQQVTLSCSPISGHRSVSWYQQTPGQGLQFLFEYFSETQRNKGNFPGRFSGRQFSNSRSEMNVSTLELGDSALYLCASSLGGTEQYFGPGTRLTVT.

This clonotype occurred once. A junction boundary mismatches the germline segment, possibly from a read error. The chain combines TRBV7-8 with TRBJ1-2; 7 bases agree with TRBD1. Germline values: CDR1 SGHVS, CDR2 FQNEAQ. CDR3 length equals 15 residues. CDR3 loop: CVSSPAGQSNYGYTF. Written as DNA, the CDR3 is TGTGTCAGCAGCCCCGCGGGACAGTCTAACTATGGCTACACCTTC.

The V call is TRBV12-3 or TRBV12-4, the J call TRBJ2-7, with D perhaps matching TRBD1 (6 bases). CDR3 length: 14 amino acids. V was cut by 7 bases and J by 6 bases, with 19 bases left in between. CDR3 nucleotides: TGTGCCAGCATCATTTCAGGGGCAGAAGGCGAGCAGTACTTC. As protein: CASIISGAEGEQYF.

This clonotype has only a few counts. The CDR3 nucleotides are TGCGCCAGCAGCTTGGGGCGGCCGCAAGAGACCCAGTACTTC. Encoded protein: CASSLGRPQETQYF. V usage is TRBV5-1 and J usage is TRBJ2-5; no clear D gene. The ends were cut back, 0 bases at V and 2 bases at J, with 8 bases in the middle. The CDR3 is 14 residues long. The germline gives CDR1 SGHRS, CDR2 YFSETQ.

The table lists this clonotype with a few counts. This chain joins TRBV4-1 and TRBJ2-1; 7 bases are a match to TRBD2. The V gene's germline CDR1 is MGHRA and CDR2 YSYEKL. CDR3 length equals 17 residues. V lost 0 bases and J lost 0; bases outside the gene matches: 5. The CDR3 region has the DNA TGCGCCAGCAGCCAAGAAGGAGCGGGATACTCCTACAATGAGCAGTTCTTC. Protein: CASSQEGAGYSYNEQFF.

This chain connects TRBV20-1 to TRBJ2-1; 7 bases line up with TRBD2. Germline values: CDR1 DFQATT, CDR2 SNEGSKA (reference sequence). V was clipped by 5 bases and J by 0 bases; unmatched bases: 10. The CDR3 is made up of 16 amino acids. The CDR3 sequence: CSAAPGGRSSYNEQFF. CDR3 DNA: TGCAGTGCTGCCCCAGGCGGGAGAAGCTCCTACAATGAGCAGTTCTTC.

The V and J genes are TRBV3-1 and TRBJ2-5, with TRBD2 as a possible D gene (6 bases). There are 13 residues in the CDR3. Germline CDR1 reads LGHDT; CDR2 reads YNNKEL (reference sequence). V was cut by 3 bases and J by 13 bases, with 18 bases left in between. The CDR3 loop reads CASSHRGTPMRYF. The CDR3 DNA is TGTGCCAGCAGCCATCGCGGGACTCCGATGCGGTACTTC.

This chain links TRBV25-1 with TRBJ2-5; D call uncertain. Germline CDR1 and CDR2: MGHDK and SYGVNS. Trimming removed 1 base from V and 2 bases from J, with 8 bases in between. CDR3 length: 14 residues. CDR3 in DNA: TGTGCCAGCAGTGAATGGGTGGAGCAAGAGACCCAGTACTTC. Protein sequence: CASSEWVEQETQYF.

The chain links TRBV29-1 to TRBJ1-2; perhaps TRBD1 as D (5 bases). The CDR3 totals 12 residues. Deletions cut 4 bases from V and 11 bases from J, with 17 bases between. Germline CDR1 reads SQVTM; CDR2 reads ANQGSEA. The DNA of the CDR3 is TGCAGCGTTGGGAGCGGGGGACTGACGTACACCTTC. Its protein is CSVGSGGLTYTF.

The CDR3 coding sequence is TGCAGTGCTAGTGGAACTAGCGGGGCCCTCCAAGAGACCCAGTACTTC. Translating it yields CSASGTSGALQETQYF. V gene TRBV20-1 combines with J gene TRBJ2-5; TRBD2 agrees at 10 bases. V gave up 3 bases and J gave up 1 base; unmatched junction bases: 8. The CDR3 consists of 16 residues. Germline V gives CDR1 DFQATT, CDR2 SNEGSKA (reference sequence).

The chain joins TRBV12-3 or TRBV12-4 to TRBJ2-3; possible D gene TRBD1, 6 bases. Trimming left V 8 bases short and J 1 base short, with 13 bases between. The CDR3 spans 14 residues. The CDR3 loop is CASFCRQGTDTQYF. The CDR3 bases are TGTGCCAGCTTCTGCCGACAGGGCACAGATACGCAGTATTTT.

CDR3 sequence reads: CASSSGRSWGNNQPQHF. CDR3 DNA: TGTGCCAGCAGCTCCGGACGTTCATGGGGCAATAATCAGCCCCAGCATTTT. The chain uses TRBV27 and TRBJ1-5; D perhaps matches TRBD1 (5 bases). The V gene's germline CDR1 is MNHEY and CDR2 SMNVEV (reference sequence). V lost 6 bases and J 4 bases, leaving 22 bases between the germline ends. The CDR3 has 17 amino acids.

This clonotype was counted only a few times. The chain recombines TRBV5-6 with TRBJ2-2, with 8 bases matching TRBD2. Germline CDR1 reads SGHDT; CDR2 reads YYEEEE. This CDR3 has 18 residues. Trimming at V came to 1 base and at J to 4 bases, leaving 12 bases not matched to a gene. The CDR3 is CASSLISGLAGLTGELFF. DNA of the CDR3: TGTGCCAGCAGCTTGATCTCCGGCCTAGCGGGCCTCACCGGGGAGCTGTTTTTT.

Only one count was recorded for this clonotype. The genes are TRBV9 and TRBJ2-3; D may be TRBD1 or TRBD2 (6 bases each). This CDR3 has 16 amino acids. Per the germline V gene, CDR1 is SGDLS and CDR2 is YYNGEE. V dropped 0 bases and J dropped 0 bases, with 11 bases sitting between them. CDR3 nucleotide sequence: TGTGCCAGCAGCGTAGAGGGGGGCTCCAGCACAGATACGCAGTATTTT. It is translated as CASSVEGGSSTDTQYF.

The V gene is TRBV20-1, the J gene TRBJ1-2; D is undetermined. Germline V lookup: CDR1 DFQATT, CDR2 SNEGSKA (reference sequence). CDR3 size: 13 residues. V was pared by 2 bases and J by 4 bases, with 11 bases between. CDR3 sequence (DNA): TGCAGTGCTAGACTGGGTTCATTCTATGGCTACACCTTC. Its translation is CSARLGSFYGYTF.

This clonotype was picked up a small number of times. This chain uses TRBV3-1 with TRBJ2-5; TRBD1 agrees at 10 bases. V lost 3 bases and J lost 7; bases outside the gene matches: 8. This CDR3 is built from 15 residues. The germline V gene encodes CDR1 LGHDT and CDR2 YNNKEL (reference sequence). The CDR3 coding sequence is TGTGCCAGCAGCCAGGCGACAGGGGGCGGAGGGACCCAGTACTTC. Translating it yields CASSQATGGGGTQYF.

This clonotype was detected a few times. The gene calls are TRBV2 and TRBJ1-2; 8 bases match TRBD1. The CDR3 consists of 16 residues. Trimming cost V 10 bases and J 4 bases; bases outside gene matches: 17. Germline CDR1 SNHLY, CDR2 FYNNEI. In DNA form, the CDR3 reads TGTGCCACTTCAGACTCCAGGACAGGGCTAGGCTATGGCTACACCTTC. Its protein product is CATSDSRTGLGYGYTF.

In its sample, this clonotype was seen a few times. The rearrangement uses TRBV27 and TRBJ2-7, with 12 positions matching TRBD2. This CDR3 contains 12 residues. After removal of 8 bases from V and 8 bases from J, the junction contained 4 bases not matched to a gene. Germline values: CDR1 MNHEY, CDR2 SMNVEV (reference sequence). The chain's CDR3 is CASGLAGRQQYF. DNA of the CDR3: TGTGCCAGCGGACTAGCGGGAAGACAGCAGTACTTC.

The chain links TRBV15 to TRBJ2-7; TRBD1 matches 7 bases. V was pared by 4 bases and J by 3 bases, with 9 bases of the junction left unmatched. CDR3 length: 15 amino acids. CDR1 and CDR2 (germline): LNHNV, YYDKDF (reference sequence). The CDR3 is CATSKDRVPLYEQYF. The CDR3 DNA follows: TGTGCCACCAGCAAAGACAGGGTCCCCCTCTACGAGCAGTACTTC.

The chain couples TRBV20-1 to TRBJ1-2; 10 bases are shared with TRBD1. Looked up from germline, CDR1 is DFQATT and CDR2 is SNEGSKA (reference sequence). CDR3 length: 15 residues. The J segment lost 6 bases and the V segment lost 3 bases, leaving 10 bases of the junction unmatched. Here the CDR3 DNA reads TGCAGTGCTAGGGCCCCGACAGGGGGCTATGATGGCTACACCTTC. Translation gives CSARAPTGGYDGYTF.

This clonotype has a handful of counts. V gene TRBV7-9 combines with J gene TRBJ2-7; 9 bases map to TRBD1. This CDR3 is 15 amino acids long. Germline CDR1 and CDR2: SEHNR and FQNEAQ (reference sequence). With V trimmed by 2 bases and J by 2 bases, 4 bases remained unmatched. The CDR3 DNA reads as TGTGCCAGCAGCTTAACCCGGGACAGGGCCTACGAGCAGTACTTC. Amino acids: CASSLTRDRAYEQYF.